The T cell receptor beta chain under discussion was sequenced for a study of blood T cell repertoires in COVID-19. Study overall: Specimens from acute and convalescent COVID-19 originated in the United States, Italy and Spain.

In the source study's methods: Amplifying reference gene primers gave estimates of nucleated cell counts. Assay used: immunoSEQ multiplex PCR; TCRdb lists only in-frame clones, some missing. That table is the source of V, J and clone size, and D and trimming were worked out from the DNA. Among fewer than 50,000 clones, 88% were seen once, and the ten largest hold about a tenth. Germline trimming cut 3 bases from V and 0 bases from J; bases unmatched to any gene: 4. The CDR3 is made up of 16 amino acids. Germline V gene data show CDR1 as ENHRY and CDR2 as SYGVKD. The source of this sequence is a man aged 50-59 years with active COVID-19. The genes are TRBV10-3 and TRBJ2-5, with 10 bases lining up with TRBD2. The source material was peripheral blood. CDR3 coding DNA: TGTGCCATCAGTGACCCCACTAGCGGGGACCAAGAGACCCAGTACTTC. Translation: CAISDPTSGDQETQYF.